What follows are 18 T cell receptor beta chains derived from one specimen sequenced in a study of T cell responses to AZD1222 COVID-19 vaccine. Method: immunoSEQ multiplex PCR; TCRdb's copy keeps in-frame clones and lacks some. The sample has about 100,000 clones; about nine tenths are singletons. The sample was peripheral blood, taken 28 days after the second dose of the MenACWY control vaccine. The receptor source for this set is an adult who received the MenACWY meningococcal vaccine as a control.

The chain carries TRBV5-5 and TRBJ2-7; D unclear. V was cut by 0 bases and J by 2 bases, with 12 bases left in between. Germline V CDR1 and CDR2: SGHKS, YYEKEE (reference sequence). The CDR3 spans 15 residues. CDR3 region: CASSLAHWTTYEQYF. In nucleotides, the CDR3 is TGTGCCAGCAGCTTGGCCCATTGGACCACCTACGAGCAGTACTTC.

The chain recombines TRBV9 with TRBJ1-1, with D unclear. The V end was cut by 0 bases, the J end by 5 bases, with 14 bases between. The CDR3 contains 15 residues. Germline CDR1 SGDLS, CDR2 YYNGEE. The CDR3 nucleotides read TGTGCCAGCAGCGTAGCGGTGGGAAGGGCTACTGAAGCTTTCTTT. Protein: CASSVAVGRATEAFF. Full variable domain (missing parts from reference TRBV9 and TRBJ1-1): DSGVTQTPKHLITATGQRVTLRCSPRSGDLSVYWYQQSLDQGLQFLIQYYNGEERAKGNILERFSAQQFPDLHSELNLSSLELGDSALYFCASSVAVGRATEAFFGQGTRLTVV.

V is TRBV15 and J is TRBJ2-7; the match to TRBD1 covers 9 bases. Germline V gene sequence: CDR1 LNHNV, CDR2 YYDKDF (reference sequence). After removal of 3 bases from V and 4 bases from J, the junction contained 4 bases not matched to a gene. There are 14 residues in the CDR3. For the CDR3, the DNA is TGTGCCACCAGCAGGGGACAGGGTGGGTACGAGCAGTACTTC. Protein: CATSRGQGGYEQYF.

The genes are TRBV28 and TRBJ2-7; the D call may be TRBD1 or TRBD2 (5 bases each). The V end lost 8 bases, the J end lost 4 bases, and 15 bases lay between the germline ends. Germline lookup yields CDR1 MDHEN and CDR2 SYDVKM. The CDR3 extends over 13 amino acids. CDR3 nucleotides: TGTGCCAGCGGGGGTGGGTCTCGGTACGAGCAGTACTTC. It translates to CASGGGSRYEQYF.

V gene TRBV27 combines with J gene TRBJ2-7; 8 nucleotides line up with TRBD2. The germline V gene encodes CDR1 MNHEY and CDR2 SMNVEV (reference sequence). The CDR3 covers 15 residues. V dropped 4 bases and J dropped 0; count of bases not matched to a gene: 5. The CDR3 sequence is CASSYQRGNSYEQYF. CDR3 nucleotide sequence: TGTGCCAGCAGTTATCAGCGGGGGAACTCCTACGAGCAGTACTTC.

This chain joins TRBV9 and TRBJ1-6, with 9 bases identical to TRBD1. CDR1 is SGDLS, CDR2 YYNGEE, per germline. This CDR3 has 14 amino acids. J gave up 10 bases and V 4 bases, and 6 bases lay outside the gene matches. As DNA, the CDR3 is TGTGCCAGCAGCCCGGGGACAGGGAACTCACCCCTCCACTTT. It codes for CASSPGTGNSPLHF.

This chain's CDR3 is CASSSRETGLAGRDTGELFF. The DNA of the CDR3 is TGCGCCAGCAGCTCCAGGGAAACCGGACTAGCGGGGAGGGACACCGGGGAGCTGTTTTTT. The rearrangement joins TRBV5-1 to TRBJ2-2; TRBD2 agrees at 12 bases. Germline-derived CDR1 and CDR2 are SGHRS and YFSETQ. This CDR3 comprises 20 residues. Trimming removed 3 bases from V and 3 bases from J; junction bases left unmatched: 15. The variable domain in full, completed from reference TRBV5-1 and TRBJ2-2, reads KAGVTQTPRYLIKTRGQQVTLSCSPISGHRSVSWYQQTPGQGLQFLFEYFSETQRNKGNFPGRFSGRQFSNSRSEMNVSTLELGDSALYLCASSSRETGLAGRDTGELFFGEGSRLTVL.

DNA of the CDR3: TGTGCCACCAGTGATTCTCGCGGCCCGAACACTGAAGCTTTCTTT. It yields the protein CATSDSRGPNTEAFF. The V gene is TRBV24-1, the J gene TRBJ1-1; D remains ambiguous. The CDR3 runs 15 residues. Germline V CDR1 and CDR2: KGHDR, SFDVKD. Trimming removed 2 bases at V and 1 base at J, with 10 bases between.

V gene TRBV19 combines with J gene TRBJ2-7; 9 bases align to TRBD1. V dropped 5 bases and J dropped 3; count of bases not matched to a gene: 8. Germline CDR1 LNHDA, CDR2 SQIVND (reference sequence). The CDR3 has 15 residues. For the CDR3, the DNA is TGTGCCAGTAGTGCACCGGGACAGGGTCTCTACGAGCAGTACTTC. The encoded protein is CASSAPGQGLYEQYF.

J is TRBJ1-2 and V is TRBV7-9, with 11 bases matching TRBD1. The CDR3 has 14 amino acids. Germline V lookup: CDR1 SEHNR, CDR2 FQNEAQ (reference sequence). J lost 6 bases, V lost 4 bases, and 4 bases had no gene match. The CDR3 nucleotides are TGTGCCAGCAGCTCCCGGGACAGGGGGGATGGCTACACCTTC. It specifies CASSSRDRGDGYTF.

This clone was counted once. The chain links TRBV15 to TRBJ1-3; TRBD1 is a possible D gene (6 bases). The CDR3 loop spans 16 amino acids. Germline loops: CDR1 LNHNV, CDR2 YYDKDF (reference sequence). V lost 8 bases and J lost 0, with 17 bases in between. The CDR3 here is CATHPGTGRSGNTIYF. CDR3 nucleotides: TGTGCCACCCACCCCGGCACAGGGCGCTCTGGAAACACCATATATTTT.

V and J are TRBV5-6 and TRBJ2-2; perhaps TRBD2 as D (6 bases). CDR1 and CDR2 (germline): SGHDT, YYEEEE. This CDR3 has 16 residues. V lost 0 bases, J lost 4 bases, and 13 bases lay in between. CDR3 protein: CASSLEWGEITGELFF. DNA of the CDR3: TGTGCCAGCAGCTTGGAGTGGGGGGAAATCACCGGGGAGCTGTTTTTT.

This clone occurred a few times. In nucleotides, the CDR3 is TGCAGTGCTAGTTCGGGACAGGGTGGCACAGATACGCAGTATTTT. Amino acids: CSASSGQGGTDTQYF. The chain has TRBV20-1 and TRBJ2-3; TRBD1 aligns across 9 bases. V shed 3 bases and J 1 base; nucleotides not matched to a gene: 5. This CDR3 has 15 residues. Germline CDR1 reads DFQATT; CDR2 reads SNEGSKA (reference sequence).

The CDR3 region has the DNA TGTGCCAGCAGCTTAGCTTGGGGAGATACGCAGTATTTT. Encoded protein: CASSLAWGDTQYF. The chain employs TRBV7-9 and TRBJ2-3; no firm D call. The V end lost 0 bases, the J end lost 5 bases, and 6 bases lay between the germline ends. CDR1 and CDR2 from the germline V gene are SEHNR and FQNEAQ (reference sequence). This CDR3 has 13 amino acids. Complete variable domain (other parts from reference TRBV7-9 and TRBJ2-3): DTGVSQNPRHKITKRGQNVTFRCDPISEHNRLYWYRQTLGQGPEFLTYFQNEAQLEKSRLLSDRFSAERPKGSFSTLEIQRTEQGDSAMYLCASSLAWGDTQYFGPGTRLTVL.

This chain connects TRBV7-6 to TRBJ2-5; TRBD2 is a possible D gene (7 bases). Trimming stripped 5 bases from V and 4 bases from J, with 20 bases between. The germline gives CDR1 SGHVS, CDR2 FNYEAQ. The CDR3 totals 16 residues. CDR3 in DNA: TGTGCCAGCAGCGGGAGGGGGACACCCCTAGCAGAGACCCAGTACTTC. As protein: CASSGRGTPLAETQYF. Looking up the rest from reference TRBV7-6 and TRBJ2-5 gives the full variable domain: GAGVSQSPRYKVTKRGQDVALRCDPISGHVSLYWYRQALGQGPEFLTYFNYEAQQDKSGLPNDRFSAERPEGSISTLTIQRTEQRDSAMYRCASSGRGTPLAETQYFGPGTRLLVL.

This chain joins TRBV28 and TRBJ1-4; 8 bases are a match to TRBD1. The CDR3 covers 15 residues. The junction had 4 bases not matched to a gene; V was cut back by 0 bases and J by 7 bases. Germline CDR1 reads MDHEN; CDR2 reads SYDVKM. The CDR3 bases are TGTGCCAGCAGTTTATGGGAGGGGACAGGTGAAAAACTGTTTTTT. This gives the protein CASSLWEGTGEKLFF.

The CDR3: CASSPGGSDTQYF. The CDR3 DNA sequence: TGTGCCAGCAGTCCCGGGGGTTCAGATACGCAGTATTTT. The V gene is TRBV14, the J gene TRBJ2-3, with D maybe TRBD2 (6 bases). The germline gives CDR1 SGHDN, CDR2 FVKESK. V lost 6 bases and J lost 4, with 11 bases in between. The CDR3 extends over 13 amino acids.

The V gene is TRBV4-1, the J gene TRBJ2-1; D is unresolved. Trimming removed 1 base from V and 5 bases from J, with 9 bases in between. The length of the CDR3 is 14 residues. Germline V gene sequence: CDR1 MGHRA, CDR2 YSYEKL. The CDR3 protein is CASSQVFRDNEQFF. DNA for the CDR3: TGCGCCAGCAGCCAAGTATTCAGAGACAATGAGCAGTTCTTC.